These 5 T cell receptor beta chains were sequenced from one sample in a study of human T cells and chemical hapten exposure. As for time point: patch test 1, 2 weeks after DPC sensitization. This sample's treatment: therapeutic diphenylcyclopropenone sensitization with weekly scalp DPC. TCRdb fed the RACE reads into MiXCR, producing one record per CDR3 protein. The profile shows 350,000 or so distinct CDR3 sequences, approximately 6.9% of them singletons. This specimen consisted of whole blood, obtained in connection with sensitization to the hapten diphenylcyclopropenone (DPC). The receptors here all came from a woman between 18 and 30 years old with alopecia areata. Some clones in this sample may be carry-over from other donors' samples.

The rearrangement joins TRBV6-6 to TRBJ2-1, with D tentatively TRBD2 (6 bases). V was trimmed by 6 bases and J by 9 bases, leaving 21 bases between them. This CDR3 has 15 amino acids. CDR1 is MNHNY, CDR2 SVGAGI, per germline (reference sequence). The CDR3 here is CASSFPWREEGEQFF. The CDR3 bases are TGTGCCAGCAGCTTCCCTTGGCGGGAAGAGGGTGAGCAGTTCTTC.

This clonotype was seen a handful of times. V gene TRBV20-1 combines with J gene TRBJ1-1, with D perhaps TRBD1 (6 bases). The germline V gene has CDR1 DFQATT and CDR2 SNEGSKA (reference sequence). CDR3 length: 14 amino acids. V lost 0 bases and J 4 bases, leaving 12 bases between the germline ends. CDR3 region: CSAREAGEVTEAFF. CDR3 DNA: TGCAGTGCTAGAGAGGCAGGGGAGGTCACTGAAGCTTTCTTT.

This clonotype was detected a few times. V and J are TRBV4-3 and TRBJ1-6, with TRBD1 as a possible D gene (5 bases). The V gene's germline CDR1 is LGHNA and CDR2 YSLEER. V was pared by 0 bases and J by 10 bases, with 13 bases between. The CDR3 is 15 residues long. The CDR3 DNA follows: TGCGCCAGCAGCCAAGATGCGGGTTGGGGGTCACCCCTCCACTTT. Translation: CASSQDAGWGSPLHF.

In this sample, this clonotype turned up many times. The chain links TRBV6-5 to TRBJ1-1; D uncertain. The germline gives CDR1 MNHEY, CDR2 SVGAGI. The V and J ends lost 0 bases and 0 bases respectively, with 14 bases between them. This CDR3 comprises 17 residues. CDR3 region: CASSYSGRFYMNTEAFF. In nucleotides, the CDR3 is TGTGCCAGCAGTTACTCTGGCCGTTTCTACATGAACACTGAAGCTTTCTTT.

This clonotype has just a few counts. The chain uses TRBV7-8 and TRBJ1-6; the match to TRBD1 covers 9 bases. Germline V gene data show CDR1 as SGHVS and CDR2 as FQNEAQ. The CDR3 length is 17 residues. The ends lost 1 base at V and 8 bases at J; junction bases unmatched: 9. The CDR3 sequence: CASSLGILRTGDSPLHF. The CDR3 DNA reads TGTGCCAGCAGCTTAGGAATTCTTCGGACAGGGGATTCACCCCTCCACTTT.